This record covers a single TCR beta chain. Antigen specificity is unknown. The data are from a study of shared clonotypes between healthy human individuals. Study observations and caveats: The diversity represented, both genetic and in exposure history, was limited by few donors. As a rule, naive subsets had a larger estimated richness than memory subsets.

Study donors comprised healthy, HIV-negative adults devoid of recent acute infection or vaccination. Investigators divided CD4+ cells into CD45RA+ naive and CD45RA-negative memory subsets. The repertoire was sequenced with immunoSEQ multiplex PCR; TCRdb's copy has only in-frame clones and lacks some. In the table there are over 850,000 clones, around three quarters of which are singletons. Trimming took 2 bases from V and 9 from J; bases not matched to a gene: 10. Germline V gene sequence: CDR1 SGHTA, CDR2 FQGTGA. This CDR3 region has 16 residues. The chain links TRBV7-3 to TRBJ2-5; 12 bases line up with TRBD1. The receptor comes from a young man in good health. Some clones in this sample may be carry-over from other donors' samples. The sample was memory CD4+ T cells from PBMCs. Subset indicated: CD45RA-negative fraction. The CDR3, as DNA: TGTGCCAGCAGCTTAGCTCCGGGACAGGGGGCAGGGGCCCAGTACTTC. It specifies CASSLAPGQGAGAQYF.